This T cell receptor (beta chain) was sequenced for a study of PD-1 blockade in classical Hodgkin lymphoma. About the study: The patients were dosed with nivolumab 3 mg/kg, infused intravenously every 2 weeks.

The repertoire was sequenced with immunoSEQ multiplex PCR; TCRdb's copy has only in-frame clones and lacks some. The sample has under 35,000 clones; approximately 67% are singletons. The germline CDR1 and CDR2 sequences are SGHRS and YFSETQ. V trimming: 0 bases; J trimming: 15 bases; junction bases outside the gene matches: 3. The CDR3 totals 12 residues. Time point here: cycle 4 day 1 (C4D1), after less than seven weeks of nivolumab. Each of the patients experienced relapse following autologous stem cell transplantation, and their brentuximab vedotin exposure differed. The patients, who had relapsed/refractory classical Hodgkin lymphoma, achieved best responses of complete response, partial response or progressive disease.

The sequence derives from a human donor with classical Hodgkin lymphoma. This chain links TRBV5-1 with TRBJ1-4; 9 nucleotides align to TRBD1. The starting material was peripheral blood mononuclear cells (PBMCs), obtained before the fourth cycle of nivolumab. Written as DNA, the CDR3 is TGCGCCAGCAGCTTGGACAGGGGGCGCTTGTTTTTT. This codes for CASSLDRGRLFF.